A single sample gave rise to the 14 T cell receptor beta chains below, sequenced in a study of spatial heterogeneity in lung cancer. Whole-study findings and limits: Tumoral mutation counts were tracked by counts of expanded intratumoral alpha and beta TCRs.

Each CDR3 protein is one row after TCRdb ran MiXCR on the 5' RACE reads. The table records about 9,900 distinct CDR3 sequences, 6.3% of them present only once. What these receptors recognize is not known. Time point specified: sample taken at primary tumor resection. Here the sequenced sample was lung tumor tissue, taken at surgery. These receptors were collected from a female donor with early-stage non-small cell lung cancer.

This clonotype has at least ten counts. This chain links TRBV5-1 with TRBJ1-2; the D gene is possibly TRBD1 (6 bases). Trimming removed 2 bases at V and 6 bases at J, with 11 bases between. This CDR3 is 13 amino acids long. Germline assignment: CDR1 SGHRS and CDR2 YFSETQ. CDR3 nucleotides: TGCGCCAGCAGCTTTAGGGACATCGATGGCTACACCTTC. It translates to CASSFRDIDGYTF.

This chain links TRBV2 with TRBJ2-7, with D maybe TRBD1 (6 bases). Germline V gene data show CDR1 as SNHLY and CDR2 as FYNNEI. This CDR3 is built from 16 residues. Trimming removed 5 bases at V and 4 bases at J, with 21 bases between. In nucleotides, the CDR3 is TGTGCCAGCAGTAGGGACATCCCATCTATTCAATACGAGCAGTACTTC. Residues: CASSRDIPSIQYEQYF.

This clonotype was seen only a few times. The CDR3 loop is CASSLGSVHEQFF. For the CDR3, the DNA is TGTGCCAGCAGTTTGGGCAGTGTCCATGAGCAGTTCTTC. This rearrangement joins TRBV27 to TRBJ2-1, with D hard to call. The CDR3 is 13 residues long. Germline CDR1 and CDR2: MNHEY and SMNVEV (reference sequence). Deletions cut 3 bases from V and 8 bases from J, with 11 bases between.

This clonotype was observed a few times. V gene TRBV7-9 combines with J gene TRBJ1-1; D may be TRBD1 (5 bases). Per germline, CDR1 SEHNR and CDR2 FQNEAQ (reference sequence). The CDR3 extends over 13 amino acids. Trimming removed 4 bases from V and 6 bases from J, with 12 bases in between. The CDR3 protein is CASSSPGTAEAFF. The CDR3 DNA reads as TGTGCCAGCAGCTCACCCGGGACGGCTGAAGCTTTCTTT.

This clonotype was found many times. The DNA for the CDR3 is TGCAGTGCCGACATAGGACAGGGCCTCTATGGCTACACCTTC. Its translation: CSADIGQGLYGYTF. This sequence joins TRBV20-1 and TRBJ1-2; 8 bases are a match to TRBD1. Per the germline V gene, CDR1 is DFQATT and CDR2 is SNEGSKA (reference sequence). The length of the CDR3 is 14 residues. V lost 6 bases and J lost 4; bases outside the gene matches: 10.

In its sample, this clonotype was seen many times. The V call is TRBV27, the J call TRBJ1-6; no reliable D call. CDR1 is MNHEY, CDR2 SMNVEV, per germline (reference sequence). V shed 4 bases and J shed 8 bases, with 12 bases lying between them. This CDR3 is built from 14 residues. The chain's CDR3 is CASSWSLRDSPLHF. The CDR3 nucleotides read TGTGCCAGCAGTTGGAGCCTGCGGGATTCACCCCTCCACTTT.

This clonotype was counted a few times. This chain joins TRBV11-2 and TRBJ2-1; no firm D call. V was trimmed by 0 bases and J by 7 bases, leaving 7 bases between them. The CDR3 is 13 amino acids. Germline CDR1 is SGHAT and CDR2 is FQNNGV. CDR3 nucleotides: TGTGCCAGCAGCTTAGATAGGCCTAATGAGCAGTTCTTC. It is translated as CASSLDRPNEQFF.

This clonotype has at least ten counts. This chain joins TRBV11-2 and TRBJ1-1; no firm D call. Trimming shortened V by 1 base and J by 0 bases, and 3 bases separated the two germline ends. Looked up from germline, CDR1 is SGHAT and CDR2 is FQNNGV. The length of the CDR3 is 13 residues. The CDR3 region is CASSLALNTEAFF. CDR3 nucleotide sequence: TGTGCCAGCAGCTTAGCGCTGAACACTGAAGCTTTCTTT.

This clonotype is medium-sized (0.01 to 0.1%) by share. This chain joins TRBV6-2 or TRBV6-3 and TRBJ2-6, with a weak D call TRBD2 (5 bases). The length of the CDR3 is 15 residues. V was cut by 5 bases and J by 1 base, with 9 bases left in between. Germline loops: CDR1 MNHEY, CDR2 SVGEGT. The CDR3, as DNA: TGTGCCAGCAGTCTGGGAGCGTCTGGGGCCAACGTCCTGACTTTC. Translated: CASSLGASGANVLTF.

In this sample, this clonotype is medium-sized. V is TRBV28 and J is TRBJ2-7; tentatively, D is TRBD1 (6 bases). In germline, CDR1 is MDHEN, CDR2 SYDVKM. Deletions cut 3 bases from V and 6 bases from J, with 15 bases between. The CDR3 length is 14 residues. Written as DNA, the CDR3 is TGTGCCAGCAGTTTGGGCAGGGGATCGCGCGAGCAGTACTTC. Protein product: CASSLGRGSREQYF. The full variable domain, with the rest looked up from reference TRBV28 and TRBJ2-7, is DVKVTQSSRYLVKRTGEKVFLECVQDMDHENMFWYRQDPGLGLRLIYFSYDVKMKEKGDIPEGYSVSREKKERFSLILESASTNQTSMYLCASSLGRGSREQYFGPGTRLTVT.

V gene TRBV3-1 combines with J gene TRBJ2-7; a weak D match, TRBD2 (5 bases). V shed 5 bases and J shed 4 bases, with 9 bases lying between them. Germline lookup yields CDR1 LGHDT and CDR2 YNNKEL (reference sequence). The CDR3 has 12 residues. The CDR3 DNA sequence: TGTGCCAGCAGCTTACAGCGGTACGAGCAGTACTTC. This translates into CASSLQRYEQYF.

In this sample, this clonotype turned up many times. The chain is built from TRBV14 and TRBJ1-6; 8 bases align to TRBD1. This CDR3 contains 16 residues. With 0 bases clipped from V and 8 bases from J, the junction kept 6 bases outside the gene matches. Germline V gives CDR1 SGHDN, CDR2 FVKESK. CDR3 loop: CASSQDKGQAYSPLHF. The CDR3 coding sequence is TGTGCCAGCAGCCAAGATAAGGGACAGGCCTATTCACCCCTCCACTTT.

The sample holds many counts of this clonotype. The chain carries TRBV20-1 and TRBJ2-5; D gene ambiguous. The length of the CDR3 is 15 residues. The germline gives CDR1 DFQATT, CDR2 SNEGSKA (reference sequence). V was clipped by 1 base and J by 1 base, with 13 bases between them. The CDR3 nucleotides read TGCAGTGCTAGAGCCCGTTTTGGCTTCCAAGAGACCCAGTACTTC. Protein product: CSARARFGFQETQYF.

This clonotype has at least ten counts. The genes are TRBV20-1 and TRBJ2-3, with TRBD1 matching 10 bases. The CDR3 length is 16 residues. Germline CDR1 reads DFQATT; CDR2 reads SNEGSKA (reference sequence). J gave up 1 base and V 4 bases, and 8 bases lay outside the gene matches. The CDR3 protein is CSATDTGTGGTDTQYF. In DNA, the CDR3 is TGCAGTGCTACTGACACCGGGACAGGGGGCACAGATACGCAGTATTTT.